This TCR beta chain emerged from a study of Ad26.COV2.S vaccination and SARS-CoV-2 variants. Study-level information: Ad26.COV2.S, an intramuscular injection, was given once or twice 56 days apart. Notes on the study in general: Across vaccine and placebo recipients, the breadth of non-spike TCRs was similar. Vaccine recipients posted higher spike-specific TCR breadth than their placebo counterparts.

Turning to this clone: Its target is not known.

CDR3 length: 13 residues. Germline V gene lookup returns CDR1 SGHAT and CDR2 FQNNGV. V lost 6 bases, J lost 6 bases, and 12 bases lay in between. Sample treatment: 15 to 20 received Ad26.COV2.S at low or high dose, single or two shots; roughly five received placebo; per-sample allocation not given. Collection of samples fell on day 63 after the first vaccine or placebo injection. Here immunoSEQ multiplex PCR was the method, and the copy in TCRdb shows in-frame clones only, minus some. The sample lists approximately 450,000 clones; more than 80% were seen once. Source: peripheral blood, taken in a trial of Ad26.COV2.S vaccine versus placebo. This receptor was identified in a person between 18 and 65 years old who received the Ad26.COV2.S COVID-19 vaccine or a placebo. V and J are TRBV11-2 and TRBJ1-3, with no clear D. DNA of the CDR3: TGTGCCAGCAGTCTCCCGCCCGTAAACACCATATATTTT. This encodes CASSLPPVNTIYF.